One sample yielded the 9 T cell receptor beta chains listed below, sequenced in a study of regulatory T cells in long-lasting Graves disease. The time point is: newly diagnosed GD, antithyroid drugs for less than 3 months. The authors made the TCR library using RNA they extracted from PBMCs. In building TCR beta libraries, iRepertoire HTBI primers were used together with Arm-PCR of CDR3 regions. Via MiXCR, TCRdb re-called the multiplex PCR reads, giving one row per CDR3 protein. The data show a few hundred thousand distinct CDR3 sequences, 12% seen once. The sample also formed part of further work on T cells in Graves' hyperthyroidism and ophthalmopathy.

Here the sequenced sample was peripheral blood mononuclear cells (PBMCs), taken at new diagnosis, from a patient treated with antithyroid drugs. The receptors were gathered from a woman between 18 and 30 years old with Graves disease.

This clonotype was counted ten times or more. The junction differs from germline at one of its ends, possibly a read error. CDR3 coding DNA: TGTGCCAGCAGCTCCAGCGCGGGAGGGGGACCTAAGGTGCTCTTC. As protein: CASSSSAGGGPKVLF. The rearrangement links TRBV11-2 to TRBJ2-1; 9 bases fit TRBD2. CDR1 and CDR2 (germline): SGHAT, FQNNGV. The CDR3 extends over 15 amino acids.

This chain joins TRBV7-6 and TRBJ2-5; D not resolved. The CDR3 loop spans 12 amino acids. Deletions cut 2 bases from V and 5 bases from J, with 6 bases between. The germline V gene has CDR1 SGHVS and CDR2 FNYEAQ. CDR3 sequence: CASSLRGETQYF. The CDR3 bases are TGTGCCAGCAGCTTACGTGGGGAGACCCAGTACTTC.

This clonotype was counted only a few times. This chain links TRBV20-1 with TRBJ2-3, with D perhaps TRBD1 or TRBD2 (6 bases each). The CDR3 consists of 13 residues. Trimming pared 7 bases from V and 2 bases from J, leaving 13 bases between. Germline V lookup: CDR1 DFQATT, CDR2 SNEGSKA (reference sequence). CDR3 sequence: CSGIGGNTDTQYF. In DNA form, the CDR3 reads TGCAGTGGGATAGGGGGGAACACAGATACGCAGTATTTT.

This clonotype showed up many times. The chain employs TRBV7-2 and TRBJ2-1; D is unclear. In germline, CDR1 is SGHTA, CDR2 FQGNSA. Deletions cut 8 bases from V and 7 bases from J, with 12 bases between. This CDR3 region has 12 residues. This chain's CDR3 is CASGALSNEQFF. The CDR3 region has the DNA TGTGCCAGCGGAGCTTTGTCGAATGAGCAGTTCTTC. Drawing the rest from reference TRBV7-2 and TRBJ2-1, the complete variable domain is GAGVSQSPSNKVTEKGKDVELRCDPISGHTALYWYRQSLGQGLEFLIYFQGNSAPDKSGLPSDRFSAERTGGSVSTLTIQRTQQEDSAVYLCASGALSNEQFFGPGTRLTVL.

This clonotype was counted ten times or more. The rearrangement joins TRBV12-3 or TRBV12-4 to TRBJ2-3; D remains unclear. V lost 2 bases and J lost 4, with 13 bases in between. The CDR3 consists of 15 residues. Written as DNA, the CDR3 is TGTGCCAGCAGTTTACCCGGGCCTGCCGCAGATACGCAGTATTTT. Amino acids: CASSLPGPAADTQYF.

The sample holds many counts of this clonotype. The chain joins TRBV6-2 or TRBV6-3 to TRBJ1-1; a weak D match, TRBD1 (6 bases). This CDR3 comprises 14 residues. The germline V gene has CDR1 MNHEY and CDR2 SVGEGT. Trimming pared 2 bases from V and 3 bases from J, leaving 10 bases between. The CDR3: CASSYGGGYTEAFF. In DNA form, the CDR3 reads TGTGCCAGCAGTTACGGGGGCGGATACACTGAAGCTTTCTTT.

This clonotype was seen many times. The V call is TRBV24-1, the J call TRBJ2-2, with TRBD2 matching 11 bases. There are 18 residues in the CDR3. The ends lost 0 bases at V and 5 bases at J; junction bases unmatched: 7. The germline V gene encodes CDR1 KGHDR and CDR2 SFDVKD. The CDR3 DNA reads TGTGCCACCAGTGATTTGACTAGCGGGAGCGGAAGGACCGGGGAGCTGTTTTTT. It is translated as CATSDLTSGSGRTGELFF.

V and J are TRBV7-8 and TRBJ2-1; possibly TRBD2 for D (5 bases). The CDR3 has 15 residues. V was trimmed by 1 base and J by 6 bases, leaving 13 bases between them. Per the germline V gene, CDR1 is SGHVS and CDR2 is FQNEAQ. The CDR3 bases are TGTGCCAGCAGCTTAGTAGCGTCACCCCTCAATGAGCAGTTCTTC. This sequence encodes CASSLVASPLNEQFF.

This clonotype was picked up many times. The chain recombines TRBV6-1 with TRBJ2-1, with D possibly being TRBD2 (7 bases). Germline V lookup: CDR1 MNHNS, CDR2 SASEGT. The CDR3 is 15 amino acids. V was trimmed by 1 base and J by 6 bases, leaving 13 bases between them. The CDR3 DNA follows: TGTGCCAGCAGTGAAGAGGAGGGGGGGGTCAATGAGCAGTTCTTC. Protein: CASSEEEGGVNEQFF.